A single sample is the source of the 19 T cell receptor beta chains below, sequenced in a study of cytomegalovirus exposure and HLA in healthy donors. PCR involved 60 Vbeta and 13 Jbeta primers. The data were produced by immunoSEQ multiplex PCR, yet TCRdb's version contains in-frame clones alone and is incomplete. Altogether around 75,000 clones are present, about 76% being singletons, with the ten largest covering over 2.5%. The sequenced material came from PBMCs. These receptors came from a man younger than 30 in good health and CMV-seronegative.

The chain carries TRBV5-1 and TRBJ1-2; TRBD1 matches 7 bases. The CDR3 runs to 15 residues. Unmatched junction bases numbered 9, after V lost 3 bases and J lost 4 bases. CDR1 is SGHRS and CDR2 is YFSETQ in the germline V gene. The CDR3 loop is CASSSGGGFGYGYTF. The CDR3 nucleotides read TGCGCCAGCAGCTCCGGAGGGGGCTTTGGCTATGGCTACACCTTC.

This clone was detected once. V and J are TRBV15 and TRBJ2-3; weak D call: TRBD2 (5 bases). The CDR3 sequence is 14 residues long. The V and J ends lost 3 bases and 4 bases respectively, with 11 bases between them. The germline V gene has CDR1 LNHNV and CDR2 YYDKDF (reference sequence). CDR3 amino acids: CATSRTLRADTQYF. The CDR3 DNA sequence: TGTGCCACCAGCAGGACTCTGAGGGCAGATACGCAGTATTTT.

The chain has TRBV27 and TRBJ1-5, with TRBD1 as a possible D gene (6 bases). Germline V lookup: CDR1 MNHEY, CDR2 SMNVEV (reference sequence). Trimming shortened V by 5 bases and J by 3 bases, and 11 bases separated the two germline ends. The CDR3 totals 14 residues. The CDR3 loop reads CASSTHRANQPQHF. The DNA of the CDR3 is TGTGCCAGCAGTACCCACAGGGCCAATCAGCCCCAGCATTTT.

This chain's CDR3 is CASSQMNTEAFF. The CDR3 DNA sequence: TGTGCCAGTAGCCAGATGAACACTGAAGCTTTCTTT. The chain has TRBV19 and TRBJ1-1; D not certain. The length of the CDR3 is 12 residues. Germline V gene sequence: CDR1 LNHDA, CDR2 SQIVND (reference sequence). V dropped 6 bases and J dropped 0 bases, with 5 bases sitting between them.

The chain uses TRBV18 and TRBJ1-1, with TRBD1 matching 8 bases. CDR3 length: 15 residues. Germline V gene sequence: CDR1 KGHSH, CDR2 LQKENI. V was clipped by 7 bases and J by 3 bases; unmatched bases: 10. The DNA of the CDR3 is TGTGCCAGCTTTCGACAGGGGTCCCTGGACACTGAAGCTTTCTTT. This codes for CASFRQGSLDTEAFF.

This chain uses TRBV19 with TRBJ1-4; 7 bases fit TRBD1. V dropped 5 bases and J dropped 0; count of bases not matched to a gene: 3. Germline V gene sequence: CDR1 LNHDA, CDR2 SQIVND (reference sequence). The CDR3 has 15 amino acids. Here the CDR3 DNA reads TGTGCCAGTAGTCCCGGGACAGCAACTAATGAAAAACTGTTTTTT. This codes for CASSPGTATNEKLFF.

This chain joins TRBV7-9 and TRBJ2-2; TRBD1 matches at 8 bases. The CDR3 has 16 residues. Trimming took 5 bases from V and 5 from J; bases not matched to a gene: 10. Per germline, CDR1 SEHNR and CDR2 FQNEAQ (reference sequence). The CDR3 nucleotides read TGTGCCAGCAGCCCCAGGGGGCGCAAGATTACCGGGGAGCTGTTTTTT. This sequence encodes CASSPRGRKITGELFF.

The chain recombines TRBV5-6 with TRBJ2-3, with 7 bases matching TRBD2. This CDR3 is built from 16 residues. Germline assignment: CDR1 SGHDT and CDR2 YYEEEE. J lost 10 bases, V lost 0 bases, and 14 bases had no gene match. In DNA, the CDR3 is TGTGCCAGCAGCTTGGCCCCAAGCGGGGTCACTATCGCGCAGTATTTT. Protein: CASSLAPSGVTIAQYF. Supplemented by reference TRBV5-6 and TRBJ2-3, the full variable domain reads DAGVTQSPTHLIKTRGQQVTLRCSPKSGHDTVSWYQQALGQGPQFIFQYYEEEERQRGNFPDRFSGHQFPNYSSELNVNALLLGDSALYLCASSLAPSGVTIAQYFGPGTRLTVL.

This clone was counted a single time. CDR3 sequence: CASSSTPGTRGAGELFF. The CDR3 DNA sequence: TGTGCCAGCAGCTCGACTCCCGGGACTAGGGGTGCCGGGGAGCTGTTTTTT. The chain has TRBV7-3 and TRBJ2-2, with 8 nucleotides matching TRBD2. This CDR3 is built from 17 residues. Germline-derived CDR1 and CDR2 are SGHTA and FQGTGA. Trimming took 4 bases from V and 6 from J; bases not matched to a gene: 13.

Here the CDR3 DNA reads TGTGCCAGCAGTTCCGGGGGGAACACTGAAGCTTTCTTT. Translating gives CASSSGGNTEAFF. This rearrangement joins TRBV27 to TRBJ1-1, with D perhaps matching TRBD1 (5 bases). CDR3 length equals 13 residues. Germline-derived CDR1 and CDR2 are MNHEY and SMNVEV (reference sequence). The V gene lost 4 bases and the J gene lost 1 base, with 7 bases spanning the gap.

The chain has TRBV7-6 and TRBJ1-1; D may be TRBD1 (6 bases). V lost 4 bases to trimming and J lost 5 bases, with 17 bases between them. This CDR3 spans 15 amino acids. Germline CDR1 and CDR2: SGHVS and FNYEAQ. CDR3 nucleotide sequence: TGTGCCAGCAGCTCGCTGAGTGGGGGGGCAACTGAAGCTTTCTTT. Translation gives CASSSLSGGATEAFF.

This clone was seen a handful of times. V gene TRBV5-6 combines with J gene TRBJ2-1, with a weak D call TRBD1 (6 bases). V lost 3 bases and J lost 5, with 18 bases in between. CDR1 is SGHDT and CDR2 is YYEEEE in the germline V gene. The CDR3 covers 16 residues. The DNA of the CDR3 is TGTGCCAGCAGCTCGACTCCGTTGGGGACACACAATGAGCAGTTCTTC. Protein: CASSSTPLGTHNEQFF.

The rearrangement links TRBV2 to TRBJ2-6; 7 positions agree with TRBD1. V lost 9 bases to trimming and J lost 3 bases; unmatched junction nucleotides: 2. CDR3 length: 13 amino acids. CDR1 and CDR2 from the germline V gene are SNHLY and FYNNEI. The CDR3 reads CARQGNGANVLTF. DNA of the CDR3: TGTGCCAGACAGGGGAATGGGGCCAACGTCCTGACTTTC.

The chain is built from TRBV19 and TRBJ2-2, with TRBD2 matching over 9 bases. CDR1 is LNHDA, CDR2 SQIVND, per germline (reference sequence). After removal of 6 bases from V and 2 bases from J, the junction contained 4 bases not matched to a gene. CDR3 length: 15 amino acids. The CDR3 sequence is CASRRTSDNTGELFF. The CDR3 bases are TGTGCCAGTAGAAGGACTAGCGACAACACCGGGGAGCTGTTTTTT.

V and J are TRBV14 and TRBJ2-5, with 10 nucleotides matching TRBD2. The CDR3 extends over 15 amino acids. CDR1 and CDR2 (germline): SGHDN, FVKESK. V gave up 4 bases and J gave up 5 bases; unmatched junction bases: 7. CDR3 sequence (DNA): TGTGCCAGCAGCCGAGCCCTAGCGGGGGTGGAGACCCAGTACTTC. This sequence encodes CASSRALAGVETQYF.

This chain connects TRBV5-5 to TRBJ2-7; 9 positions agree with TRBD1. With 4 bases clipped from V and 7 bases from J, the junction kept 9 bases outside the gene matches. The CDR3 is 14 residues long. Germline assignment: CDR1 SGHKS and CDR2 YYEKEE (reference sequence). CDR3 in DNA: TGTGCCAGCAGCCTTACACAGGGGGCCCTAGAGCAGTACGTC. Protein sequence: CASSLTQGALEQYV.

The gene calls are TRBV7-2 and TRBJ1-3, with D perhaps TRBD1 (5 bases). The germline V gene has CDR1 SGHTA and CDR2 FQGNSA. The CDR3 covers 15 residues. V was clipped by 0 bases and J by 2 bases, with 8 bases between them. The CDR3 DNA follows: TGTGCCAGCAGCTTAGCGGGCAGGGCTGGAAACACCATATATTTT. Its translation is CASSLAGRAGNTIYF.

The chain couples TRBV29-1 to TRBJ2-5; 9 bases map to TRBD1. CDR3 length equals 14 residues. Losses at the gene ends were 4 bases for V and 5 bases for J; bases not matched to a gene: 8. CDR1 and CDR2 (germline): SQVTM, ANQGSEA. The CDR3 loop reads CSVVRTGVGETQYF. The CDR3 bases are TGCAGCGTTGTCCGGACAGGGGTCGGGGAGACCCAGTACTTC.

The V and J genes are TRBV7-8 and TRBJ2-2, with a tentative D call TRBD2 (6 bases). With 0 bases removed from V and 6 bases from J, the gap between germline ends came to 23 bases. CDR1 SGHVS and CDR2 FQNEAQ come from the germline V gene. The CDR3 has 19 amino acids. The CDR3 bases are TGTGCCAGCAGCTTAGCGTCGGCGTTCGGGAGTTCTGCCGCCGGGGAGCTGTTTTTT. It translates to CASSLASAFGSSAAGELFF.